This passage covers 18 T cell receptor beta chains from one sample sequenced in a study of T cell responses to AZD1222 COVID-19 vaccine. Profiled with immunoSEQ multiplex PCR; TCRdb holds only in-frame clones, not every one. The data contain roughly 120,000 clones, about 87% of them singletons. This specimen was peripheral blood, taken 28 days after the second AZD1222 dose. The receptors come from an adult who received the AZD1222 COVID-19 vaccine.

The chain couples TRBV29-1 to TRBJ1-1; D remains ambiguous. The V gene's germline CDR1 is SQVTM and CDR2 ANQGSEA. The CDR3 spans 13 residues. Trimming removed 0 bases from V and 2 bases from J, with 7 bases in between. CDR3 sequence reads: CSVEDQVNTEAFF. As DNA, the CDR3 is TGCAGCGTTGAAGATCAAGTTAACACTGAAGCTTTCTTT.

The rearrangement joins TRBV19 to TRBJ1-1; 9 bases line up with TRBD1. Per the germline V gene, CDR1 is LNHDA and CDR2 is SQIVND (reference sequence). After removal of 5 bases from V and 4 bases from J, the junction contained 11 bases not matched to a gene. This CDR3 is 16 amino acids long. The CDR3 region is CASSAGTGSSSTEAFF. The CDR3 region has the DNA TGTGCCAGTAGTGCAGGGACAGGGTCTAGCAGCACTGAAGCTTTCTTT.

The chain carries TRBV6-5 and TRBJ1-1; D ambiguous. This CDR3 spans 13 amino acids. Germline values: CDR1 MNHEY, CDR2 SVGAGI. V was cut by 7 bases and J by 0 bases, with 9 bases left in between. CDR3 loop: CASMWEMNTEAFF. DNA of the CDR3: TGTGCCAGCATGTGGGAAATGAACACTGAAGCTTTCTTT.

The chain couples TRBV9 to TRBJ2-7, with TRBD1 matching 9 bases. Looked up from germline, CDR1 is SGDLS and CDR2 is YYNGEE. The length of the CDR3 is 15 residues. With V trimmed by 3 bases and J by 1 base, 5 bases remained unmatched. CDR3 bases: TGTGCCAGCAGCGAGGGACAGGGTCTATCCTACGAGCAGTACTTC. This gives the protein CASSEGQGLSYEQYF.

The V gene is TRBV5-1, the J gene TRBJ1-1; maybe TRBD1 (5 bases). Germline CDR1 reads SGHRS; CDR2 reads YFSETQ. V lost 0 bases, J lost 4 bases, and 13 bases lay in between. The CDR3 totals 15 residues. This chain's CDR3 is CASSLGPGGTTEAFF. CDR3 nucleotide sequence: TGCGCCAGCAGCTTGGGGCCAGGCGGGACCACTGAAGCTTTCTTT.

The rearrangement links TRBV5-5 to TRBJ1-2, with a weak D call TRBD1 (5 bases). CDR1 is SGHKS, CDR2 YYEKEE, per germline (reference sequence). The CDR3 contains 15 residues. Trimming removed 4 bases from V and 5 bases from J, with 18 bases in between. The CDR3 DNA reads TGTGCCAGCAGCCCCTCCCCCGGGACGTTGTATGGCTACACCTTC. Translated, it gives CASSPSPGTLYGYTF.

The J gene is TRBJ2-5, the V gene TRBV9; TRBD1 or TRBD2 may be the D gene (6 bases each). The germline V gene encodes CDR1 SGDLS and CDR2 YYNGEE. The CDR3 runs to 16 residues. V was trimmed by 3 bases and J by 3 bases, leaving 18 bases between them. Here the CDR3 reads CASSATTGGPKETQYF. In DNA form, the CDR3 reads TGTGCCAGCAGCGCAACCACCGGGGGCCCGAAAGAGACCCAGTACTTC.

The chain carries TRBV29-1 and TRBJ2-5; 8 bases align to TRBD1. The CDR3 is made up of 14 amino acids. The germline CDR1 and CDR2 sequences are SQVTM and ANQGSEA. V lost 0 bases and J lost 7; bases outside the gene matches: 7. CDR3 amino acids: CSVEDRGPGGTQYF. As DNA, the CDR3 is TGCAGCGTTGAAGACAGGGGGCCTGGAGGGACCCAGTACTTC.

J is TRBJ1-5 and V is TRBV24-1; D not certain. The V gene's germline CDR1 is KGHDR and CDR2 SFDVKD. V was clipped by 4 bases and J by 5 bases, with 17 bases between them. CDR3 length: 16 amino acids. The CDR3 DNA is TGTGCCACCAGTGACGCCATCGGAGGAAGGGATCAGCCCCAGCATTTT. This sequence encodes CATSDAIGGRDQPQHF.

V is TRBV6-5 and J is TRBJ2-7, with 11 bases identical to TRBD2. V was clipped by 1 base and J by 1 base; unmatched bases: 3. Looked up from germline, CDR1 is MNHEY and CDR2 is SVGAGI. This CDR3 region has 16 residues. CDR3 DNA: TGTGCCAGCAGTTACTTAGCGGGGGGGCGTTCCTACGAGCAGTACTTC. It yields the protein CASSYLAGGRSYEQYF.

This chain connects TRBV7-2 to TRBJ1-1; D gene ambiguous. The CDR3 sequence is 15 residues long. CDR1 and CDR2 (germline): SGHTA, FQGNSA. Trimming took 1 base from V and 1 from J, leaving 10 bases between them. The CDR3 DNA sequence: TGTGCCAGCAGCTTAGGTCCCGCTCAGAACACTGAAGCTTTCTTT. This sequence encodes CASSLGPAQNTEAFF.

The chain joins TRBV7-2 to TRBJ2-3; no reliable D call. In germline, CDR1 is SGHTA, CDR2 FQGNSA. Trimming took off 3 bases at V and 5 bases at J, with 3 bases between the two ends. The length of the CDR3 is 11 residues. The CDR3 bases are TGTGCCAGCAGCTTGAAAGATACGCAGTATTTT. Protein product: CASSLKDTQYF.

This chain links TRBV10-3 with TRBJ2-7, with 8 bases that match TRBD1. Germline-derived CDR1 and CDR2 are ENHRY and SYGVKD. The V gene end was trimmed by 9 bases and the J gene end by 3 bases; junction bases not matched to a gene: 7. The CDR3 is 13 amino acids. The CDR3 protein is CAINTDRGYEQYF. CDR3 coding DNA: TGTGCCATAAATACCGACAGGGGCTACGAGCAGTACTTC.

The chain employs TRBV7-8 and TRBJ2-1, with 7 bases fitting TRBD1. With 5 bases clipped from V and 2 bases from J, the junction kept 9 bases outside the gene matches. This CDR3 has 16 amino acids. Looked up from germline, CDR1 is SGHVS and CDR2 is FQNEAQ. The CDR3 nucleotides are TGTGCCAGCAGCGGCCCACAGGGGATAACCTACAATGAGCAGTTCTTC. Its translation: CASSGPQGITYNEQFF. The whole variable domain, filled in from reference TRBV7-8 and TRBJ2-1, reads GAGVSQSPRYKVAKRGQDVALRCDPISGHVSLFWYQQALGQGPEFLTYFQNEAQLDKSGLPSDRFFAERPEGSVSTLKIQRTQQEDSAVYLCASSGPQGITYNEQFFGPGTRLTVL.

CDR3 DNA: TGTGCCAGCAGCCTGGGGGGGGCAGACTACGAGCAGTACTTC. Amino acid sequence: CASSLGGADYEQYF. The gene calls are TRBV5-4 and TRBJ2-7, with a possible D match to TRBD2 (7 bases). Germline V CDR1 and CDR2: SGHNT, YYREEE (reference sequence). The CDR3 runs to 14 residues. With 4 bases removed from V and 3 bases from J, the gap between germline ends came to 14 bases.

The rearrangement joins TRBV24-1 to TRBJ2-1; TRBD1 might be the D (5 bases). Looked up from germline, CDR1 is KGHDR and CDR2 is SFDVKD. Trimming removed 9 bases at V and 6 bases at J, with 17 bases between. CDR3 length: 14 residues. The CDR3 region is CATWSGLFGNEQFF. The CDR3, as DNA: TGTGCCACCTGGTCAGGGCTATTCGGCAATGAGCAGTTCTTC.

The rearrangement links TRBV5-1 to TRBJ2-1, with TRBD1 identical over 8 bases. The germline V gene encodes CDR1 SGHRS and CDR2 YFSETQ. The junction had 5 bases not matched to a gene; V was cut back by 6 bases and J by 3 bases. The CDR3 is 14 amino acids. This CDR3 reads CASKAGGDYNEQFF. As DNA, the CDR3 is TGCGCCAGCAAGGCAGGGGGCGACTACAATGAGCAGTTCTTC.

This rearrangement joins TRBV7-3 to TRBJ1-1; 8 nucleotides match TRBD1. Germline CDR1 and CDR2: SGHTA and FQGTGA. Trimming removed 0 bases from V and 4 bases from J; junction bases left unmatched: 4. The CDR3 spans 15 residues. In DNA, the CDR3 is TGTGCCAGCAGCTTAACCTCGGACAGGGCCACTGAAGCTTTCTTT. This translates into CASSLTSDRATEAFF. Full variable domain (rest looked up from reference TRBV7-3 and TRBJ1-1): GAGVSQTPSNKVTEKGKYVELRCDPISGHTALYWYRQSLGQGPEFLIYFQGTGAADDSGLPNDRFFAVRPEGSVSTLKIQRTERGDSAVYLCASSLTSDRATEAFFGQGTRLTVV.